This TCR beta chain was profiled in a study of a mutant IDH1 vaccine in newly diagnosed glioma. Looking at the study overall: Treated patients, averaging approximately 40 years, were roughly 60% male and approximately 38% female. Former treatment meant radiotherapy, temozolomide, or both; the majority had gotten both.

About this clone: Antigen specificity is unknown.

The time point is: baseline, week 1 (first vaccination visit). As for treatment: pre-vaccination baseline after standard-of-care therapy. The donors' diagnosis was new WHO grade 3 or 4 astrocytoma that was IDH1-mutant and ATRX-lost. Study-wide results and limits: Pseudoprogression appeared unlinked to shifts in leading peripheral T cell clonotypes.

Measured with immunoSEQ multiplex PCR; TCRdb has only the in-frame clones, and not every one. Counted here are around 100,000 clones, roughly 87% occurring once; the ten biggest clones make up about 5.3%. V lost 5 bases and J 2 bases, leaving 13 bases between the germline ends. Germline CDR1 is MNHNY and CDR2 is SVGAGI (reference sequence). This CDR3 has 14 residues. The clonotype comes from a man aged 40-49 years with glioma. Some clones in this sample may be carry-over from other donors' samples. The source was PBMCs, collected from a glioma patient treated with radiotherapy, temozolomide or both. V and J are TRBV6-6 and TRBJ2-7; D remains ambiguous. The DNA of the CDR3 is TGTGCCAGCAGTGAGGTTACGGTTGCCTACGAGCAGTACTTC. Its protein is CASSEVTVAYEQYF.